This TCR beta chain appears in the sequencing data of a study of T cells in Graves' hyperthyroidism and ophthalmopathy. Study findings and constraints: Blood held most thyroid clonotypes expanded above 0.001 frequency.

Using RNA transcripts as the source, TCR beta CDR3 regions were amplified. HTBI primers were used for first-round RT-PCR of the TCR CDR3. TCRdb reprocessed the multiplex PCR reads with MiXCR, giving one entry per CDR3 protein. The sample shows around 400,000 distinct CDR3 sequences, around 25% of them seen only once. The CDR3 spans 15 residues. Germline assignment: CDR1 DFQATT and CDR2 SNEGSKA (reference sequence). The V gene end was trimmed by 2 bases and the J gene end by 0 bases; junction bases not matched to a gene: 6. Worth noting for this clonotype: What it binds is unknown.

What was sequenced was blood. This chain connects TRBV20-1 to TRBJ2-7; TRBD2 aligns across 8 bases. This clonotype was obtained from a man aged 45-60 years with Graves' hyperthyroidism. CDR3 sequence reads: CSARNLAGGSYEQYF. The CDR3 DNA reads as TGCAGTGCTAGAAACCTGGCGGGGGGCTCCTACGAGCAGTACTTC.